These T cell receptor beta chains were read from a single sample in a study of T-cell reconstitution after alpha-beta-depleted transplantation in children. TCRdb processed the PCR reads anew with MiXCR; each CDR3 protein has one entry. The data show about 690,000 distinct CDR3 sequences, roughly 15% seen once. Here the sequenced sample was PBMCs from the stem cell graft donor, taken from the stem cell graft. These receptors were obtained from a human donor who donated a stem cell graft to a child with acute myeloid leukemia. The CDR3 runs from the conserved cysteine through the conserved F or W. The D gene is left open where the match is weak. A row's size may be missing; if present it is once, few, many or a size class.

j_call v_call d_call clone_size cdr3_aa cdr3_nt
TRBJ1-2 TRBV29-1 . many CSAPGAGGYTF TGCAGCGCCCCGGGGGCAGGTGGCTACACCTTC
TRBJ2-5 TRBV6-5 TRBD2 . CATGGVRETQYF TGTGCCACGGGAGGGGTCCGAGAGACCCAGTACTTC
TRBJ2-7 TRBV6-2/TRBV6-3 TRBD1 many CASSHEDRTYEQYF TGTGCGTCGAGTCATGAGGACAGGACCTACGAGCAGTACTTC
TRBJ2-2 TRBV5-1 TRBD1 . CASSSGDRVDGELFF TGCGCCAGCAGCTCCGGGGACAGGGTAGACGGGGAGCTGTTTTTT
TRBJ1-1 TRBV12-3/TRBV12-4 . . CASSPRTSTEAFF TGTGCCAGCAGTCCAAGGACGAGTACTGAAGCTTTCTTT
TRBJ2-3 TRBV14 . . CASSADRVDTQYF TGTGCCAGCAGCGCCGACAGAGTGGATACGCAGTATTTT
TRBJ2-1 TRBV20-1 TRBD2 many CSAKGRGSSYNEQFF TGCAGTGCCAAGGGGCGGGGGAGCTCCTACAATGAGCAGTTCTTC
TRBJ2-7 TRBV20-1 . many CSAALGYAYEQYF TGCAGTGCCGCTTTGGGGTATGCCTACGAGCAGTACTTC
TRBJ2-5 TRBV7-2 . . CASSLVRKETQYF TGTGCCAGCAGCTTAGTAAGGAAAGAGACCCAGTACTTC
TRBJ1-6 TRBV28 . few CASSLLGTRLTPLHF TGTGCCAGCAGTTTATTGGGGACACGGCTAACCCCCCTCCACTTT
TRBJ2-1 TRBV20-1 . many CSARSGVSPNRYEQFF TGCAGTGCTAGGTCGGGGGTATCCCCAAATCGTTATGAGCAGTTCTTC